A single sample is the source of the 7 T cell receptor beta chains below, sequenced in a study of cytomegalovirus exposure and HLA in healthy donors. 13 Jbeta primers and 60 Vbeta primers were used for the PCR. Sequenced by immunoSEQ multiplex PCR; TCRdb stores in-frame clones only, minus some. The table lists under 110,000 clones, around 85% of them singletons. The sequenced material came from PBMCs. These receptors were obtained from a man aged 25 to 45 in good health and CMV-seronegative.

V usage is TRBV28 and J usage is TRBJ2-3; 8 nucleotides line up with TRBD2. The CDR3 totals 16 residues. Unmatched junction bases numbered 4, after V lost 2 bases and J lost 0 bases. Germline CDR1 is MDHEN and CDR2 is SYDVKM. The CDR3 nucleotides are TGTGCCAGCAGTTTACTACTAGCGGTTAGCACAGATACGCAGTATTTT. This encodes CASSLLLAVSTDTQYF. Combining the CDR3 with reference TRBV28 and TRBJ2-3 gives the whole variable domain DVKVTQSSRYLVKRTGEKVFLECVQDMDHENMFWYRQDPGLGLRLIYFSYDVKMKEKGDIPEGYSVSREKKERFSLILESASTNQTSMYLCASSLLLAVSTDTQYFGPGTRLTVL.

The rearrangement uses TRBV6-1 and TRBJ2-7; possible D gene TRBD1, 5 bases. Germline assignment: CDR1 MNHNS and CDR2 SASEGT. With 2 bases removed from V and 8 bases from J, the gap between germline ends came to 16 bases. The CDR3 covers 14 residues. CDR3 nucleotides: TGTGCCAGCAGTGAAAGGGTGACAGCCCGAAAGCAGTACTTC. Protein: CASSERVTARKQYF.

This sequence joins TRBV5-6 and TRBJ2-7; 7 bases align to TRBD1. Germline V CDR1 and CDR2: SGHDT, YYEEEE. The CDR3 is 14 amino acids. The ends lost 2 bases at V and 3 bases at J; junction bases unmatched: 5. DNA for the CDR3: TGTGCCAGCAGCTTAGGACAGGATCTCTACGAGCAGTACTTC. This codes for CASSLGQDLYEQYF.

This chain links TRBV6-4 with TRBJ1-1; D is unresolved. CDR3 length: 14 amino acids. Trimming stripped 0 bases from V and 1 base from J, with 6 bases between. CDR1 is MRHNA and CDR2 is SNTAGT in the germline V gene. CDR3 sequence: CASSDSNRNTEAFF. Here the CDR3 DNA reads TGTGCCAGCAGTGACTCGAACAGGAACACTGAAGCTTTCTTT.

The chain links TRBV25-1 to TRBJ2-1; 9 bases line up with TRBD1. This CDR3 contains 14 residues. Germline values: CDR1 MGHDK, CDR2 SYGVNS. V trimming: 4 bases; J trimming: 5 bases; junction bases outside the gene matches: 3. CDR3 in amino acids: CASSAGTGNNEQFF. The CDR3 DNA reads as TGTGCCAGCAGTGCGGGGACAGGGAACAATGAGCAGTTCTTC. The variable domain in full, with the rest retrieved from reference TRBV25-1 and TRBJ2-1, is EADIYQTPRYLVIGTGKKITLECSQTMGHDKMYWYQQDPGMELHLIHYSYGVNSTEKGDLSSESTVSRIRTEHFPLTLESARPSHTSQYLCASSAGTGNNEQFFGPGTRLTVL.

This chain links TRBV6-1 with TRBJ2-7; possible D gene TRBD2, 6 bases. This CDR3 is built from 14 residues. V lost 6 bases and J 6 bases, leaving 18 bases between the germline ends. Germline-derived CDR1 and CDR2 are MNHNS and SASEGT. The CDR3 sequence is CASRGTSLPGEQYF. The CDR3 DNA reads as TGTGCCAGCAGAGGGACTTCCCTACCGGGCGAGCAGTACTTC.

The chain joins TRBV6-5 to TRBJ1-1, with D possibly matching TRBD1 (5 bases). The V end lost 2 bases, the J end lost 11 bases, and 12 bases lay between the germline ends. Germline V gene data show CDR1 as MNHEY and CDR2 as SVGAGI. This CDR3 region has 12 residues. DNA of the CDR3: TGTGCCAGCAGTTACGGGGGAGGGGACGCTTTCTTT. Translation gives CASSYGGGDAFF.